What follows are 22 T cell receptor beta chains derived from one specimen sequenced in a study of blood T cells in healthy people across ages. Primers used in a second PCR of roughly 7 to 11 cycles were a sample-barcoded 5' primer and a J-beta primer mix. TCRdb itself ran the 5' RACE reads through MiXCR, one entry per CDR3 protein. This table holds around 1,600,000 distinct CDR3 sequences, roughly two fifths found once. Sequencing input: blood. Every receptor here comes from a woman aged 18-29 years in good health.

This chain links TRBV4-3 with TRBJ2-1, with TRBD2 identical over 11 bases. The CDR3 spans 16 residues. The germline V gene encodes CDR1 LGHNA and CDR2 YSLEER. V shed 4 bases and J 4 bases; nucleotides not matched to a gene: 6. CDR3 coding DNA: TGCGCCAGCAGCCGATTACTAGCGGGGGCATACAATGAGCAGTTCTTC. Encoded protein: CASSRLLAGAYNEQFF.

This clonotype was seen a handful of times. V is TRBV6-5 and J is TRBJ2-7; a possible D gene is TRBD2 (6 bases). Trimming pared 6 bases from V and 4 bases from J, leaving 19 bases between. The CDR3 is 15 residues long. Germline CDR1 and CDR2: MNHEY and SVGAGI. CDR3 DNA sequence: TGTGCCAGCAGACCTGGGACTGGGAACGCATACGAGCAGTACTTC. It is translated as CASRPGTGNAYEQYF.

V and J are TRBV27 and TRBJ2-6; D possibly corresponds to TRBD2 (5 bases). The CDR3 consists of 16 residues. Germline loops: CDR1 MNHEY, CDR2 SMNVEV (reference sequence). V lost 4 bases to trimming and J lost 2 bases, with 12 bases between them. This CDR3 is CASSSPGSPGANVLTF. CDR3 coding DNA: TGTGCCAGCAGTTCTCCGGGGAGCCCTGGGGCCAACGTCCTGACTTTC.

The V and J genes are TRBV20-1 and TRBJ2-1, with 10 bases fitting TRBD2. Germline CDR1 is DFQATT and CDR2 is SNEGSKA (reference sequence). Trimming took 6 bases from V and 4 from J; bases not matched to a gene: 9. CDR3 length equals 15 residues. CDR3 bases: TGCAGTGCCCCTCATCCGACTAGCGGGTACAATGAGCAGTTCTTC. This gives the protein CSAPHPTSGYNEQFF.

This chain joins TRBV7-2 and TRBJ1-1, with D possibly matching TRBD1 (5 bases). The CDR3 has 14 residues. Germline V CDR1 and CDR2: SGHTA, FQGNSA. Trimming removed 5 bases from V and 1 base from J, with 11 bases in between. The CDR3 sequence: CASSPMTANTEAFF. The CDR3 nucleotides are TGTGCCAGCAGCCCTATGACAGCGAACACTGAAGCTTTCTTT.

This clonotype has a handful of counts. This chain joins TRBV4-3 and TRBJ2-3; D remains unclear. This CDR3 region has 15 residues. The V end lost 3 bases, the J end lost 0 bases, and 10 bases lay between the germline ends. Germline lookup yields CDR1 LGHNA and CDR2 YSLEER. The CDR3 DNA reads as TGCGCCAGCAGCCAGTTGTATTTTAGCACAGATACGCAGTATTTT. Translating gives CASSQLYFSTDTQYF.

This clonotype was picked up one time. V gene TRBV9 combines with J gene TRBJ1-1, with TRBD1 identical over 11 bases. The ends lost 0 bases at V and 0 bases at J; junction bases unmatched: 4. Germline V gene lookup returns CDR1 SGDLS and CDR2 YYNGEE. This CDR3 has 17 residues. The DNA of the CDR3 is TGTGCCAGCAGCGTAGAGGACAGGGGGCCTATGAACACTGAAGCTTTCTTT. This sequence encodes CASSVEDRGPMNTEAFF.

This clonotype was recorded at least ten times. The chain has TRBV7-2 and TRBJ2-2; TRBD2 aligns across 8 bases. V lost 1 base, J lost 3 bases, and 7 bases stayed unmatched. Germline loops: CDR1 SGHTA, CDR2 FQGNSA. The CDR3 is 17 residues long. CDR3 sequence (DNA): TGTGCCAGCAGCTTAGTCCTAGCGGGCGCTCACACCGGGGAGCTGTTTTTT. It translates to CASSLVLAGAHTGELFF.

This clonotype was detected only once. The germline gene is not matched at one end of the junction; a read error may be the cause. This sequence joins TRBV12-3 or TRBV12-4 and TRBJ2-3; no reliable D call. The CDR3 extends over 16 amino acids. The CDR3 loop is CTSSLGARSSTDTQYF. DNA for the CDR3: TGTACCAGCAGTTTAGGAGCCAGATCTAGCACAGATACGCAGTATTTT.

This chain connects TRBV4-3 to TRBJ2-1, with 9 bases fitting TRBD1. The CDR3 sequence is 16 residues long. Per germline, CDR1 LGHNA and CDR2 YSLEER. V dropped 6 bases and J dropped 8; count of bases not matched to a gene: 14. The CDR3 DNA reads TGCGCCAGCAGTCCCGGGACAGGGTTAAGGAGCCATGAGCAGTTCTTC. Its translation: CASSPGTGLRSHEQFF.

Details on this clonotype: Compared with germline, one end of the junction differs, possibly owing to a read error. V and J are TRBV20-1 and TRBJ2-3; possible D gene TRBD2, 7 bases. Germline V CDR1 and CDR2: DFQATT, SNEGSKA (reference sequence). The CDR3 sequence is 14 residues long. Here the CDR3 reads CSARASGGTETQYF. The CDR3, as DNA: TGCAGTGCTAGAGCTTCGGGGGGCACAGAGACGCAGTATTTT.

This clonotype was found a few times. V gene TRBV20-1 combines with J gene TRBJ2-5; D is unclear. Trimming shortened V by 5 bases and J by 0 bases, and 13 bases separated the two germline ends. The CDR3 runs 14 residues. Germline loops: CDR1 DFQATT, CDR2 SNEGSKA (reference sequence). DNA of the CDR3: TGCAGTGCTGCTCGTGGGCCTAACCAAGAGACCCAGTACTTC. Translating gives CSAARGPNQETQYF.

The DNA for the CDR3 is TGTGCCAGCAGATTAAGTCGGGACAGGCCTTCCTACGAGCAGTACTTC. The encoded protein is CASRLSRDRPSYEQYF. The J gene is TRBJ2-7, the V gene TRBV7-9, with TRBD1 matching 8 bases. The V and J ends lost 6 bases and 1 base, in that order; junction bases with no gene match: 11. The germline gives CDR1 SEHNR, CDR2 FQNEAQ (reference sequence). CDR3 size: 16 residues.

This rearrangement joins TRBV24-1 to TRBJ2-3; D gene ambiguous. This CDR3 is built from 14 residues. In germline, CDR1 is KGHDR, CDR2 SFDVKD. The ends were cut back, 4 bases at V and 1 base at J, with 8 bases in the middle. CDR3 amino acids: CATSDRLGTDTQYF. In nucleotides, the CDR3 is TGTGCCACCAGTGACCGGTTGGGCACAGATACGCAGTATTTT.

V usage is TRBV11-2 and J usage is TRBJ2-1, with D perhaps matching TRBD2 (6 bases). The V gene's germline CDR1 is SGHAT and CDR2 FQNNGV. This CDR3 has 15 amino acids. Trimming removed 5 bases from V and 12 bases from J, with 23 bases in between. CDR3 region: CASSDRDSTLYGQFF. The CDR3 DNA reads TGTGCCAGCAGCGACCGGGACTCCACTCTTTATGGGCAGTTCTTC.

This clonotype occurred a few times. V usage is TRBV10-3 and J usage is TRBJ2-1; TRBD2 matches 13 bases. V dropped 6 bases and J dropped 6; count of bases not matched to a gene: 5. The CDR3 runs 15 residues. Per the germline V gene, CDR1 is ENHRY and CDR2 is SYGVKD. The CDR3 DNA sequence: TGTGCCATCAGAGGGACTAGCGGGATCATCAATGAGCAGTTCTTC. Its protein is CAIRGTSGIINEQFF.

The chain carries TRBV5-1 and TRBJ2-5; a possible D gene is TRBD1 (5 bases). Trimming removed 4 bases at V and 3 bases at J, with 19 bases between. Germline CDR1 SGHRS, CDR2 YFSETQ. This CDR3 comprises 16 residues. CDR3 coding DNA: TGCGCCAGCAGCATCTCAGGGTGGATCAGGGAAGAGACCCAGTACTTC. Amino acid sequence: CASSISGWIREETQYF.

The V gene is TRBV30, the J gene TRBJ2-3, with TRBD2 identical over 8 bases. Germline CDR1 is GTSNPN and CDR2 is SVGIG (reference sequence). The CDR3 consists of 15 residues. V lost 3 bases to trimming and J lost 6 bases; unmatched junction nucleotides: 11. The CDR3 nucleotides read TGTGCCTGGAGCTTTTACGGGAGGGCCCCCGATACGCAGTATTTT. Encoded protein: CAWSFYGRAPDTQYF.

The chain's CDR3 is CASSQESPPSAYEQYF. CDR3 DNA: TGCGCCAGCAGCCAAGAATCCCCTCCGTCCGCCTACGAGCAGTACTTC. The chain employs TRBV4-3 and TRBJ2-5; D remains ambiguous. TRBJ2-7 matches the DNA end more closely, so the J call is doubtful. Germline values: CDR1 LGHNA, CDR2 YSLEER. The CDR3 runs 16 residues.

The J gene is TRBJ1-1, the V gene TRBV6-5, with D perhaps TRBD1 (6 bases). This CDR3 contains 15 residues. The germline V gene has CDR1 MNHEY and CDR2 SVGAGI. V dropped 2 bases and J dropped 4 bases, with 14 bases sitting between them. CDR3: CASSYAQGSGTEAFF. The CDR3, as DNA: TGTGCCAGCAGTTACGCACAGGGCTCGGGCACTGAAGCTTTCTTT.

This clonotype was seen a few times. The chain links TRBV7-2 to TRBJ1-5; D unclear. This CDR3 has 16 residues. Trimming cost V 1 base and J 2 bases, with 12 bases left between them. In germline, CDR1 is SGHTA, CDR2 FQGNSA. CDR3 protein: CASSLEGRRRNQPQHF. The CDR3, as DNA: TGTGCCAGCAGCTTAGAGGGCCGACGCCGCAATCAGCCCCAGCATTTT.

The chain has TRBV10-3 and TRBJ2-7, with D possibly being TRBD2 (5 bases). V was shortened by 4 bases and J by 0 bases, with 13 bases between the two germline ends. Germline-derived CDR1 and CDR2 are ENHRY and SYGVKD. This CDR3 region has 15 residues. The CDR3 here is CAISALVEGSYEQYF. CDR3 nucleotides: TGTGCCATCAGTGCCTTGGTCGAGGGCTCCTACGAGCAGTACTTC.